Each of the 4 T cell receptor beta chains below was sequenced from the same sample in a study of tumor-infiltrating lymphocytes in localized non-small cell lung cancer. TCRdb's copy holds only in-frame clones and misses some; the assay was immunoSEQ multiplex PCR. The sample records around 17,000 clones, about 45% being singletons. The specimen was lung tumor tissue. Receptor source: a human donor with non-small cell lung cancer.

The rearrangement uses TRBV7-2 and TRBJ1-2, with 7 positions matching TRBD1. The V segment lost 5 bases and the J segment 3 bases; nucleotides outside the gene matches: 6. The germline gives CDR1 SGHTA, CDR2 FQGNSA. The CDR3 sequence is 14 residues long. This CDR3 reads CASSPGTAYYGYTF. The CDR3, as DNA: TGTGCCAGCAGCCCCGGGACAGCCTACTATGGCTACACCTTC. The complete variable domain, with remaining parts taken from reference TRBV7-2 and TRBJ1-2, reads GAGVSQSPSNKVTEKGKDVELRCDPISGHTALYWYRQSLGQGLEFLIYFQGNSAPDKSGLPSDRFSAERTGGSVSTLTIQRTQQEDSAVYLCASSPGTAYYGYTFGSGTRLTVV.

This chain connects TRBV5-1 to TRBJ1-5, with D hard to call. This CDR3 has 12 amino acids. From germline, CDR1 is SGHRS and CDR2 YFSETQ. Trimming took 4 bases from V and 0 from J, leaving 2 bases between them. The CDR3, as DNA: TGCGCCAGCAGCATTAGCAATCAGCCCCAGCATTTT. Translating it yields CASSISNQPQHF.

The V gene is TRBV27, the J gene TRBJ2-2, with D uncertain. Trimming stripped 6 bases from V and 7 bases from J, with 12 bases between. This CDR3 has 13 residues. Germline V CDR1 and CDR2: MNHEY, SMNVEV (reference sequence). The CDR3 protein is CASSLVKGGELFF. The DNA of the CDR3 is TGTGCCAGCAGCCTCGTCAAGGGCGGGGAGCTGTTTTTT.

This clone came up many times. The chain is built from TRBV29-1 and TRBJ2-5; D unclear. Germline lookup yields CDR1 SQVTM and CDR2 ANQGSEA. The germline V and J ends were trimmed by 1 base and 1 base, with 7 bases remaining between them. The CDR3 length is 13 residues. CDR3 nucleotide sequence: TGCAGCGTTGAAGGTCCGGTCCAAGAGACCCAGTACTTC. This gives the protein CSVEGPVQETQYF.